This record covers a single TCR beta chain. Antigen specificity is unknown. TCR beta libraries were prepared from cDNA with unique molecular identifiers. The authors obtained roughly 0.5 million cDNA molecules from approximately 1 to 10 million T cells. TCRdb re-called the PCR reads with MiXCR, one entry per CDR3 protein. The sample records 150,000 to 200,000 distinct CDR3 sequences, under 40% being singletons. This entry belongs to a study of post-analysis software for immune sequencing data. The study, taken as a whole, reports: Normalized Chao1 diversity was significantly lower in multiple sclerosis patients than in controls. The study found TRBV5-6, TRBV5-1 and TRBV20-1 among several TRBV segments more frequent in patients than controls.

V was trimmed by 3 bases and J by 5 bases, leaving 14 bases between them. The CDR3 has 15 residues. Germline lookup yields CDR1 SGHDN and CDR2 FVKESK. The rearrangement uses TRBV14 and TRBJ2-1; D is unresolved. The starting material was blood, obtained after autologous hematopoietic stem cell transplantation. This receptor was taken from a girl between 5 and 17 years old with multiple sclerosis. CDR3 sequence: CASSQEGRVNNEQFF. CDR3 sequence (DNA): TGTGCCAGCAGCCAGGAAGGAAGAGTCAACAATGAGCAGTTCTTC. The full variable domain, completed using reference TRBV14 and TRBJ2-1, is EAGVTQFPSHSVIEKGQTVTLRCDPISGHDNLYWYRRVMGKEIKFLLHFVKESKQDESGMPNNRFLAERTGGTYSTLKVQPAELEDSGVYFCASSQEGRVNNEQFFGPGTRLTVL.